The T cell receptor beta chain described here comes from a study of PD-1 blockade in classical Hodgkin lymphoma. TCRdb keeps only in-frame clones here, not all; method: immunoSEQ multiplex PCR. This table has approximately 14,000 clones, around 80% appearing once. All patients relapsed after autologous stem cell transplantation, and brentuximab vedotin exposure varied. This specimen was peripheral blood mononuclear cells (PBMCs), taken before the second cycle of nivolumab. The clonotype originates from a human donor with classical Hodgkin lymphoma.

CDR3 amino acids: CASSLWRGGLGNEQFF. The CDR3, as DNA: TGTGCCAGCAGTTTATGGCGGGGGGGCCTAGGGAATGAGCAGTTCTTC. The V gene is TRBV27, the J gene TRBJ2-1; 9 bases match TRBD2. The CDR3 totals 16 residues. Germline V CDR1 and CDR2: MNHEY, SMNVEV (reference sequence). J was trimmed by 7 bases and V by 1 base; bases with no gene match: 8.